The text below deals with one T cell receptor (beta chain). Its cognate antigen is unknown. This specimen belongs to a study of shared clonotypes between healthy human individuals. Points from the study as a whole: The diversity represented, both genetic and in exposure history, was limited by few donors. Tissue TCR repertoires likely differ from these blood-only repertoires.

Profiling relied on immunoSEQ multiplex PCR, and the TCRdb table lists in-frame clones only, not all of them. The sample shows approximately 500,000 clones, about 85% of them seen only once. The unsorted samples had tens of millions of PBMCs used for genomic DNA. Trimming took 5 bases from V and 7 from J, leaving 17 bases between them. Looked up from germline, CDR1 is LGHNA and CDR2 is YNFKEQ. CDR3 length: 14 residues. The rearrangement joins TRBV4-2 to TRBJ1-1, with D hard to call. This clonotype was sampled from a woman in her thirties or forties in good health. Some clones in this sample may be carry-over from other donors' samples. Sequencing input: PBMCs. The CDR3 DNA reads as TGTGCCAGCAGCTTGGATTGGGATTTCAGTGAAGCTTTCTTT. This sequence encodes CASSLDWDFSEAFF.